A single T cell receptor (beta chain) is shown here with its context. Its binding antigen is unknown. No base quality information exists; no much larger clone differs at one position. The sample originates from a study of cytomegalovirus exposure and HLA in healthy donors (dated by TCRdb to about 2017). Some background on the complete study: In an earlier analysis of some 610 of the donors, 250 to 350 Gb of sequence data and 100 million or so unique TCR beta sequences from about 179 million T cells were reported. In an earlier analysis of 587 of the donors, high-throughput TCR beta sequencing was used to judge whether each TCR beta V gene segment behaved as functional or pseudogenic. Among roughly 400 genotyped donors of the cohort, an average of around 240,000 unique TCR beta nucleotide sequences were sequenced per donor, roughly 20% of them non-productive. HLA typing included class I and class II loci at four-digit resolution. Genome-wide SNP genotypes for about three fifths of the roughly 670 donors were used in a later genetic analysis, which treated that subset as a discovery cohort. The study profiled the T cell repertoires of 666 subjects by immunosequencing and related them to cytomegalovirus serostatus. The study aimed to test whether cataloging public T cell receptors could reveal signatures of past pathogen exposure. The genetic ancestry cluster associated with self-reported Caucasian donors included 81% of the roughly 360 genotyped donors. To predict cytomegalovirus infection status, the study brought together high-throughput TCR immunosequencing, statistical association of individual TCRs with disease status, and machine learning. The later analysis used no new phenotypic data to find candidate immune exposures, relying instead on TCR beta sequences and their occurrence across donors. Because of strong linkage in the cohort, roughly five DR-DQ haplotypes were treated as single units for association and clustering. To study patterns of TCR occurrence, a later analysis re-analyzed previously published TCR beta repertoires from several hundred donors and added high-resolution HLA genotyping. Donor age, sex, ethnicity and CMV serostatus were collected together with the repertoire data. Every discovery cohort repertoire had been produced on one sequencing platform. In addition to the first cohort of 666 subjects, a separate validation cohort of over 90 different subjects was used. Approximately 330 gigabases of sequencing data and around 90 million unique TCR sequences made up an early release that covered around 640 HLA-typed donors. Typing coverage differed by locus: A, B, C, DRB1 and DQB1 were typed in about 620-640 donors, DQA1 in approximately 520, DPA1 in 600 to 610, and DPB1 in approximately 450. What the authors observed across the whole study: In a later analysis, HLA-associated TCR beta chains showed more clonal expansion and lower generation probabilities than non-associated chains that were equally common. In a later analysis, the rate of TCR association differed among HLA loci, with DRB1 alleles having the most associated TCRs and HLA-C alleles having the fewest. An earlier analysis of approximately 600 of the donors showed that most TCR beta V segments appeared in productive rearrangements either about 87% or about 30% of the time, which broadly matched IMGT annotations. It was suggested by the authors that the approach could potentially be generalized to other disease states and immunological phenotypes. The study listed approximately 150 TCR beta chains as associated with cytomegalovirus. In both the original and validation cohorts, the classifier was reported to diagnose cytomegalovirus status with high specificity and sensitivity. In a later genetic analysis, a missense DCLRE1C variant was associated with V-gene and J-gene trimming of TCR beta chains, and the association was replicated in an independent cohort. In vitro tests confirmed that a few of the cytomegalovirus-associated TCR beta chains recognize cytomegalovirus antigens. In this cohort, only TCR beta chains were sequenced, and detectable features were limited by the absence of alpha or paired-chain data. A further reported finding was that TCR beta sequences accurately predicted the HLA-A and HLA-B alleles for most subjects in the first cohort. In a later analysis, several top co-occurrence clusters were reported to appear linked to parvovirus B19, influenza, CMV and Epstein-Barr virus. In a later genetic analysis, fewer N-insertions in productive TCRs were reported among donors in an Asian-associated ancestry cluster than the approximately 630-donor mean. Most CMV-associated TCR beta chains appeared to be HLA-restricted in a later analysis, and the HLA associations seemed to be driven largely by CMV exposure. A later analysis associated about 16,000 TCR beta sequences with specific HLA alleles at a false discovery rate of 0.05. Immune exposure information for the cohort was limited to CMV serostatus. Sequencing depth was assumed to be roughly uniform across donors in the presence/absence analyses, though that assumption may not hold. Most TCR sequences were seen in very few donors, while some public TCRs were found in many individuals. HLA typing was unavailable for some donors at each locus, so association tests used only the typed subset. The 87-base-pair reads could not distinguish some IMGT-functional V segments, including TRBV6-2 and TRBV6-3, so those segments were excluded. The earlier analysis of almost 600 of the donors excluded roughly 17 rarely observed V segments, including chromosome 9 orphons, because counts were too low. Correlated functional status among segregating V segments might be attributable to linkage disequilibrium, but an unknown experimental factor could not be ruled out. The sequencing pipeline was judged likely to have produced a cluster of highly shared sequence variants as a technical artifact. When HLA alleles, especially DR and DQ, strongly co-occurred, attributing TCR associations to individual alleles was difficult.

The method behind the library was the immunoSEQ multiplex PCR assay. A mixture of 60 forward primers for TCR Vbeta segments and 13 reverse primers for TCR Jbeta segments was used in the multiplex PCR. A multiplex PCR assay on genomic DNA amplified the CDR3 region of rearranged TCR beta genes. Amplified TCR beta libraries were sequenced as 87-base-pair reads on the Illumina HiSeq System. On the authors' methods: In a later analysis, tens of millions of unique TCR beta chains were counted across the approximately 620 repertoires, and roughly 11 million of these chains were shared by at least two donors. Raw reads were error-corrected and collapsed into unique sequences with a nearest-neighbor algorithm that merged closely related sequences to remove PCR and sequencing errors. V, D and J gene segments were assigned by aligning CDR3 sequences to IMGT reference sequences. For a sequence to be retained, at least a six-nucleotide match to both a V gene segment and a J gene segment was required. Rearrangements were called productive when the CDR3 lacked stop codons and stayed in frame with V and J; all others were non-productive. Following IMGT convention, CDR3 was defined as the stretch from the second conserved V-encoded cysteine up to the conserved J-encoded phenylalanine. The earlier analysis of some 540 of the donors excluded any sequence lacking an unambiguous match to a single V gene segment. In an earlier analysis of several hundred of the donors, V segments were called functional above 56.7% productive rearrangements and were called segregating when the between-donor standard deviation exceeded 5%. To diagnose cytomegalovirus status from the catalog of TCR beta chain sequences, a statistical classification framework was built. In a later analysis, V and J genes were assigned by comparing TCR nucleotide sequences against IMGT/GENE-DB human TR gene sequences. The TCRdist pipeline was used in a later analysis to assign CDR3 sequences and most-parsimonious VDJ recombination scenarios. In a later analysis, every TCR beta chain was defined by the combination of its CDR3 amino acid sequence and its V-gene family, and reads without a unique V-gene family were dropped. In a later analysis, 500 to 700 highly shared, low-generation-probability nucleotide sequences were removed to address suspected cross-contamination and a sequencing artifact. In a later analysis, a clonal expansion index was calculated for each public chain from normalized within-repertoire ranks of inferred template counts. A later analysis computed generation probabilities with a VDJ recombination model fitted to out-of-frame rearrangements, and checked the results against IGoR. A later analysis scored TCR-TCR, TCR-HLA and TCR-CMV co-occurrence with hypergeometric tests, applying a repertoire-size bias correction to TCR pairs. In a later analysis, false discovery rates were estimated by permuting HLA or CMV assignments 20 times. In a later analysis, co-occurring TCRs were grouped using DBSCAN, with TCRdist sequence similarity added in when clustering inside HLA-allele-positive subsets. Repertoires with fewer than 30,000 or more than 120,000 public chains, plus five repertoires with anomalous nucleotide sharing, were excluded from co-occurrence clustering. The table was pulled from immuneACCESS by TCRdb, which kept in-frame rearrangements only. Such tables lose some clones; where checked, under half of the loss comes from unresolved V genes, and the rest has no known cause. The V and J calls and clone size were taken over from that table, and D and trimming were inferred from the DNA. Present in this sample are under 150,000 clones, about 73% of which were seen just once. Over 5.5% of the sample is taken by the ten largest.

The CDR3 sequence holds 13 residues, the cysteine and phenylalanine included. Of all the DNA, just the CDR3 is kept, 39 bases in frame from base 1. Trimming at the junction amounts to 4 bases on V and 8 bases on J, and the germline ends lie 14 bases apart. CDR1 and CDR2, per the germline V gene (reference sequence), are MNHNY and SVGAGI. In total, just over 650 healthy bone marrow donors made up the cohort. All cohort members were sampled while nominally healthy, although unrecorded immune exposures were likely present. The donor was CMV seronegative and belonged to the group of 380 or so seronegative cohort members. Each donor provided a peripheral blood sample, and peripheral blood mononuclear cells were used for TCR beta sequencing. The Qiagen DNeasy Blood Extraction Kit was used to extract genomic DNA from the blood cell samples.

Source material: PBMCs. The TCR originated in a woman between 40 and 50 years old in good health and CMV-seronegative. The rearrangement combines TRBV6-6 with TRBJ1-2, with TRBD1 tentatively as D gene (5 bases match). The encoded CDR3 is CASSSGFTLGYTF. The nucleotides are TGTGCCAGCAGTTCAGGGTTCACTCTCGGCTACACCTTC.